Following are 23 T cell receptor beta chains from one sample sequenced in a study of T cell repertoires in cytomegalovirus infection. Their target antigens are unknown. TCRdb reprocessed the reads via MiXCR and lists one record per CDR3 protein. The sample records hundreds of thousands of distinct CDR3 sequences, about 31% being singletons. The material was cultured CD8+ T cells from PBMCs, obtained from culture after CMV antigen stimulation. All receptors derive from a human donor in good health (CMV status not recorded). Some clones in this sample may be carry-over from other donors' samples.

The CDR3 sequence is CASSRDGQGGYTF. CDR3 coding DNA: TGTGCCAGCAGTCGGGACGGACAGGGGGGCTACACCTTC. The rearrangement uses TRBV6-5 and TRBJ1-2; 9 nucleotides match TRBD1. Germline values: CDR1 MNHEY, CDR2 SVGAGI. J lost 8 bases, V lost 5 bases, and 6 bases had no gene match. The CDR3 has 13 residues.

This clonotype was counted many times. This chain joins TRBV7-9 and TRBJ2-2, with 15 positions matching TRBD2. The J segment lost 0 bases and the V segment lost 3 bases, leaving 5 bases of the junction unmatched. There are 19 residues in the CDR3. Germline assignment: CDR1 SEHNR and CDR2 FQNEAQ (reference sequence). This CDR3 is CASSFPGLAGGPNTGELFF. CDR3 sequence (DNA): TGTGCCAGCAGCTTCCCGGGACTAGCGGGGGGTCCGAACACCGGGGAGCTGTTTTTT.

The rearrangement uses TRBV24-1 and TRBJ2-5; D is possibly TRBD2 (6 bases). Per germline, CDR1 KGHDR and CDR2 SFDVKD. Trimming pared 0 bases from V and 0 bases from J, leaving 16 bases between. The CDR3 spans 18 residues. The CDR3 sequence: CATSDLRDGGVYQETQYF. CDR3 coding DNA: TGTGCCACCAGTGATTTGCGAGACGGCGGGGTGTACCAAGAGACCCAGTACTTC.

Only a few counts were recorded for this clonotype. V gene TRBV7-6 combines with J gene TRBJ2-1; 9 positions agree with TRBD1. Losses at the gene ends were 6 bases for V and 7 bases for J; bases not matched to a gene: 13. CDR3 length: 16 residues. Germline V gives CDR1 SGHVS, CDR2 FNYEAQ. CDR3 coding DNA: TGTGCCAGCAGTCCTCGTACAGGACAGGGGTTTAATGAGCAGTTCTTC. This translates into CASSPRTGQGFNEQFF.

This clonotype was observed a handful of times. CDR3 coding DNA: TGTGCCAGCAGCGCGTATGCCAGCGGTAGGCGGGAGACCCAGTACTTC. It yields the protein CASSAYASGRRETQYF. The rearrangement uses TRBV6-2 or TRBV6-3 and TRBJ2-5; the D gene is possibly TRBD2 (5 bases). With 6 bases removed from V and 5 bases from J, the gap between germline ends came to 22 bases. The CDR3 covers 16 residues. The germline gives CDR1 MNHEY, CDR2 SVGEGT.

The V call is TRBV6-8, the J call TRBJ2-4; 9 positions agree with TRBD1. The CDR3 spans 13 residues. The germline CDR1 and CDR2 sequences are MNHGY and SAAAGT. Trimming at V came to 8 bases and at J to 4 bases, leaving 3 bases not matched to a gene. The CDR3 region has the DNA TGTGCCAGCCGGGACAGGGAAAAAAACATTCAGTACTTC. The encoded protein is CASRDREKNIQYF.

This clonotype is labeled medium-sized. This CDR3 is CASSLKEGSHYGYTF. In nucleotides, the CDR3 is TGTGCCAGCAGCTTAAAGGAGGGCAGCCACTATGGCTACACCTTC. The rearrangement uses TRBV7-2 and TRBJ1-2; D is unclear. Germline V lookup: CDR1 SGHTA, CDR2 FQGNSA. The V and J ends lost 2 bases and 3 bases respectively, with 13 bases between them. This CDR3 has 15 residues.

The rearrangement uses TRBV4-2 and TRBJ2-3, with 10 bases identical to TRBD2. With V trimmed by 1 base and J by 0 bases, 10 bases remained unmatched. This CDR3 is 19 amino acids long. The germline V gene has CDR1 LGHNA and CDR2 YNFKEQ. CDR3 sequence reads: CASSQGGRAGGPSTDTQYF. The CDR3 DNA sequence: TGTGCCAGCAGCCAAGGAGGAAGAGCGGGGGGGCCTAGCACAGATACGCAGTATTTT.

In this sample, this clonotype turned up once. V and J are TRBV6-1 and TRBJ2-1; the match to TRBD1 covers 9 bases. The CDR3 has 16 residues. Per germline, CDR1 MNHNS and CDR2 SASEGT. With V trimmed by 5 bases and J by 5 bases, 10 bases remained unmatched. CDR3 sequence (DNA): TGTGCCAGCAGTTGGACAGGGGAAACTTATGACAATGAGCAGTTCTTC. Translated: CASSWTGETYDNEQFF.

The chain combines TRBV7-2 with TRBJ2-5, with 9 positions matching TRBD2. The ends lost 4 bases at V and 1 base at J; junction bases unmatched: 13. The CDR3 runs to 18 residues. CDR1 and CDR2 from the germline V gene are SGHTA and FQGNSA. CDR3 protein: CASSSRGVSGGIQETQYF. CDR3 DNA: TGTGCCAGCAGCTCGCGGGGAGTGAGCGGGGGGATCCAAGAGACCCAGTACTTC. Complete variable domain (other parts from reference TRBV7-2 and TRBJ2-5): GAGVSQSPSNKVTEKGKDVELRCDPISGHTALYWYRQSLGQGLEFLIYFQGNSAPDKSGLPSDRFSAERTGGSVSTLTIQRTQQEDSAVYLCASSSRGVSGGIQETQYFGPGTRLLVL.

The chain employs TRBV27 and TRBJ1-1; TRBD1 is a possible D gene (6 bases). Looked up from germline, CDR1 is MNHEY and CDR2 is SMNVEV (reference sequence). The length of the CDR3 is 14 residues. V lost 1 base, J lost 6 bases, and 12 bases lay in between. As DNA, the CDR3 is TGTGCCAGCAGTTTATTAGGGGGGCATTCTGAAGCTTTCTTT. As protein: CASSLLGGHSEAFF.

With regard to this clonotype: Germline is not matched at one junction end, which may reflect a read error. The chain links TRBV6-4 to TRBJ2-3, with D unclear. The germline V gene has CDR1 MRHNA and CDR2 SNTAGT. The CDR3 has 15 amino acids. In DNA form, the CDR3 reads TGTGCCAGCAGTTACTCGCTGTATAGGCCAGATACGCAGTATTTT. Its protein is CASSYSLYRPDTQYF.

V and J are TRBV7-9 and TRBJ2-7; weak D call: TRBD1 (5 bases). The ends were cut back, 5 bases at V and 2 bases at J, with 7 bases in the middle. In germline, CDR1 is SEHNR, CDR2 FQNEAQ (reference sequence). CDR3 length equals 12 residues. In nucleotides, the CDR3 is TGTGCCAGCAGCGTGGACACCTACGAGCAGTACGTC. The encoded protein is CASSVDTYEQYV.

A remark on this clonotype: A much larger clone differs by one base, so this may be a read error. The V gene is TRBV7-8, the J gene TRBJ1-1; D is unclear. The CDR3 is made up of 12 amino acids. Germline V lookup: CDR1 SGHVS, CDR2 FQNEAQ. The CDR3 DNA reads TGTGTCAGCAGCCCGGAGGCACCTGAAGCTTTCTTT. It codes for CVSSPEAPEAFF.

This rearrangement joins TRBV4-3 to TRBJ2-1, with D unclear. The V end was cut by 0 bases, the J end by 4 bases, with 10 bases between. This CDR3 is built from 15 residues. Germline CDR1 reads LGHNA; CDR2 reads YSLEER. The CDR3 sequence is CASSQDQGPYNEQFF. The CDR3 coding sequence is TGCGCCAGCAGCCAAGATCAAGGACCTTACAATGAGCAGTTCTTC.

The chain couples TRBV6-6 to TRBJ1-1, with D perhaps matching TRBD1 (6 bases). Germline V gene data show CDR1 as MNHNY and CDR2 as SVGAGI (reference sequence). There are 14 residues in the CDR3. Trimming took 2 bases from V and 3 from J, leaving 10 bases between them. The CDR3 DNA sequence: TGTGCCAGCAGTTACCAGGGGTTGGACACTGAAGCTTTCTTT. It encodes CASSYQGLDTEAFF.

CDR3 in DNA: TGTGCCAGCAGTTTCATGACTAGCGGCAGCTACAATGAGCAGTTCTTC. Residues: CASSFMTSGSYNEQFF. This sequence joins TRBV12-3 or TRBV12-4 and TRBJ2-1; 9 nucleotides match TRBD2. Trimming at V came to 3 bases and at J to 3 bases, leaving 6 bases not matched to a gene. The CDR3 extends over 16 amino acids.

The chain links TRBV20-1 to TRBJ2-1; D is perhaps TRBD1 (5 bases). V was pared by 3 bases and J by 5 bases, with 14 bases between. CDR1 and CDR2 (germline): DFQATT, SNEGSKA (reference sequence). CDR3 length: 14 residues. This CDR3 is CSASLKGPNNEQFF. CDR3 nucleotide sequence: TGCAGTGCTAGTTTAAAGGGGCCCAACAATGAGCAGTTCTTC.

The gene calls are TRBV7-9 and TRBJ2-7; 8 nucleotides match TRBD1. The V gene end was trimmed by 4 bases and the J gene end by 2 bases; junction bases not matched to a gene: 7. Germline V CDR1 and CDR2: SEHNR, FQNEAQ (reference sequence). The CDR3 has 15 amino acids. The CDR3 bases are TGTGCCAGCAGCTCTGACCTCAGGGGGCCCTACGAGCAGTACTTC. Translating it yields CASSSDLRGPYEQYF. Full variable domain (remainder filled in from reference TRBV7-9 and TRBJ2-7): DTGVSQNPRHKITKRGQNVTFRCDPISEHNRLYWYRQTLGQGPEFLTYFQNEAQLEKSRLLSDRFSAERPKGSFSTLEIQRTEQGDSAMYLCASSSDLRGPYEQYFGPGTRLTVT.

This clonotype showed up just a few times. The chain employs TRBV2 and TRBJ1-1, with D perhaps matching TRBD1 (5 bases). The CDR3 sequence is 15 residues long. Germline lookup yields CDR1 SNHLY and CDR2 FYNNEI. Trimming stripped 7 bases from V and 0 bases from J, with 15 bases between. The CDR3 DNA reads TGTGCCAGCATAGGGACGTACCCTTTGAACACTGAAGCTTTCTTT. Translating gives CASIGTYPLNTEAFF. The full variable domain, with the rest looked up from reference TRBV2 and TRBJ1-1, is EPEVTQTPSHQVTQMGQEVILRCVPISNHLYFYWYRQILGQKVEFLVSFYNNEISEKSEIFDDQFSVERPDGSNFTLKIRSTKLEDSAMYFCASIGTYPLNTEAFFGQGTRLTVV.

As to this clonotype: A junction boundary mismatches the germline segment, possibly from a read error. The rearrangement joins TRBV5-3 to TRBJ2-1, with D possibly TRBD2 on 7 matching bases. TRBV5-3 is known as an ORF, though its function is uncertain. This CDR3 is 15 amino acids long. The CDR3 DNA sequence: TGTGCCAGCAGCTTCGGGGGGCTCAGGGTGGATGAGCAGTTCTTC. It is translated as CASSFGGLRVDEQFF.

The chain employs TRBV14 and TRBJ1-4; D possibly corresponds to TRBD1 (5 bases). Germline assignment: CDR1 SGHDN and CDR2 FVKESK. The length of the CDR3 is 15 residues. V lost 2 bases and J lost 4, with 11 bases in between. CDR3 residues: CASSQMYGGNEKLFF. In nucleotides, the CDR3 is TGTGCCAGCAGCCAAATGTACGGGGGTAATGAAAAACTGTTTTTT.

This clonotype occurred a few times. This chain links TRBV2 with TRBJ1-1; no clear D gene. CDR1 and CDR2 from the germline V gene are SNHLY and FYNNEI. This CDR3 has 12 amino acids. V was clipped by 7 bases and J by 7 bases, with 13 bases between them. This CDR3 reads CASTPFGSEAFF. The CDR3 nucleotides read TGTGCCAGCACCCCCTTCGGCAGTGAAGCTTTCTTT.